The 9 T cell receptor beta chains presented below share a single source sample, sequenced in a study of T cell responses to AZD1222 COVID-19 vaccine. Repertoires were generated with immunoSEQ multiplex PCR, while TCRdb's copy carries only in-frame clones and drops some. The table has about 140,000 clones, just over 90% seen once. The specimen was peripheral blood, collected on day 0 of AZD1222 vaccination. The receptor source for this set is an adult in good health.

The gene calls are TRBV7-9 and TRBJ2-2, with D maybe TRBD2 (7 bases). The CDR3 covers 15 residues. V was trimmed by 6 bases and J by 5 bases, leaving 16 bases between them. From germline, CDR1 is SEHNR and CDR2 FQNEAQ (reference sequence). For the CDR3, the DNA is TGTGCCAGCAGTGGGGGCGGGAGCACAACCGGGGAGCTGTTTTTT. This sequence encodes CASSGGGSTTGELFF.

The chain carries TRBV6-5 and TRBJ1-2; 7 nucleotides line up with TRBD1. The V segment lost 0 bases and the J segment 4 bases; nucleotides outside the gene matches: 2. The CDR3 length is 14 residues. The germline gives CDR1 MNHEY, CDR2 SVGAGI. DNA of the CDR3: TGTGCCAGCAGTTACTCCGACAGGGCCTATGGCTACACCTTC. Its protein is CASSYSDRAYGYTF.

The chain uses TRBV12-2 and TRBJ1-3. TRBV12-2 is deemed a pseudogene. The CDR3 consists of 14 residues. CDR3 DNA: TGTGCAAGTCGCTTCAGCTCCTCTGGAAACACCATATATTTT. Translated, it gives CASRFSSSGNTIYF.

Regarding this clone: Germline and junction disagree at one end, which may indicate a read error. The genes are TRBV6-1 and TRBJ1-2, with TRBD1 identical over 7 bases. CDR1 and CDR2 (germline): MNHNS, SASEGT. The length of the CDR3 is 13 residues. CDR3: CASSEGTAYGYTF. Written as DNA, the CDR3 is TGTGCCAGCAGCGAAGGGACAGCCTATGGCTACACCTTC.

The V and J genes are TRBV14 and TRBJ1-2, with a tentative D call TRBD1 (6 bases). Germline-derived CDR1 and CDR2 are SGHDN and FVKESK. The CDR3 runs 12 residues. Trimming took off 4 bases at V and 5 bases at J, with 8 bases between the two ends. The CDR3 nucleotides read TGTGCCAGCAGCCTACAGGGATATGGCTACACCTTC. Amino acid sequence: CASSLQGYGYTF.

The genes are TRBV3-1 (or the pseudogene TRBV3-2) and TRBJ1-1; the D is unclear. This CDR3 has 14 amino acids. Germline V lookup: CDR1 LGHDT, CDR2 YNNKEL (reference sequence). V shed 2 bases and J shed 3 bases, with 10 bases lying between them. The CDR3 nucleotides are TGTGCCAGCAGCCAAAGTGGCTCATACACTGAAGCTTTCTTT. It is translated as CASSQSGSYTEAFF.

The V gene is TRBV6-5, the J gene TRBJ2-2; unclear D gene. The V and J ends lost 6 bases and 5 bases respectively, with 7 bases between them. Germline lookup yields CDR1 MNHEY and CDR2 SVGAGI. The CDR3 is 12 residues long. The CDR3, as DNA: TGTGCCAGCAGCTTAAGAACCGGGGAGCTGTTTTTT. This translates into CASSLRTGELFF.

V is TRBV7-6 and J is TRBJ1-2, with 7 bases that match TRBD1. Germline CDR1 reads SGHVS; CDR2 reads FNYEAQ. The CDR3 is made up of 18 amino acids. Germline trimming cut 0 bases from V and 4 bases from J; bases unmatched to any gene: 14. The CDR3 nucleotides are TGTGCCAGCAGCTTAGCGGTGGGGACATCGGGACAGCTCTATGGCTACACCTTC. As protein: CASSLAVGTSGQLYGYTF.

Comment on this clone: The DNA is left out, because the CDR3 cannot be placed on it with certainty; the CDR3 is given as TCRdb lists it. This chain joins TRBV12-1 and TRBJ1-3. TRBV12-1 is a pseudogene locus. The CDR3 spans 16 amino acids, including both terminal residues. This CDR3 is CASSFVSWASGNTIYF.